The entry below describes one T cell receptor (beta chain). The antigen remains unidentified. The method was immunoSEQ multiplex PCR; TCRdb's version includes in-frame clones alone and lacks a portion of them. The sample has around 11,000 clones, about 70% seen once. Specified time point: cycle 4 day 1 (C4D1), after more than 5 weeks of nivolumab. Each patient's relapse followed autologous stem cell transplantation, and brentuximab vedotin exposure varied. From thawed PBMCs, CD4+ T cells were purified using magnetic negative selection. This entry is derived from a study of PD-1 blockade in classical Hodgkin lymphoma. Study-wide points: CD4+ TCR diversity rose significantly by C4D1, and CD8+ TCR diversity did not. Newly diagnosed patients had baseline TCR diversity that was reportedly lower than that of healthy donors. The baseline diversity of complete responders showed similarity to that of newly diagnosed patients.

CDR1 SGHAT and CDR2 FQNNGV come from the germline V gene. The ends were cut back, 6 bases at V and 2 bases at J, with 16 bases in the middle. CDR3 size: 15 residues. The clonotype originates from a human donor with classical Hodgkin lymphoma. The chain carries TRBV11-2 and TRBJ1-1, with D possibly TRBD1 on 5 matching bases. This specimen consisted of CD4+ T cells from blood, obtained before the fourth cycle of nivolumab. CDR3 sequence: CASRHRQILNTEAFF. CDR3 coding DNA: TGTGCCAGCAGACATCGACAGATCCTCAACACTGAAGCTTTCTTT.